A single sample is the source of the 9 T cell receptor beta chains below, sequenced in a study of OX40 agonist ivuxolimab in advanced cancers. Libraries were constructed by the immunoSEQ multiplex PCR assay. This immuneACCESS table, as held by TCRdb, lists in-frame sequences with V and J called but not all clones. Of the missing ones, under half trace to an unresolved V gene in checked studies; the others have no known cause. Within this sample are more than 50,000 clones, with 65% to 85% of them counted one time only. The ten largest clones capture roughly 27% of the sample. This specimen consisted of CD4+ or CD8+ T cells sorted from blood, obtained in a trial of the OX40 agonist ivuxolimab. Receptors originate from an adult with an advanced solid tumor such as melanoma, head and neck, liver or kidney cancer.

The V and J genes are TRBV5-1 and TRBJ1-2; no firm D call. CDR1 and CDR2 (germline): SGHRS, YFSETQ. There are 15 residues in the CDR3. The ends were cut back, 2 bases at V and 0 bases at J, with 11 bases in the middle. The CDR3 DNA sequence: TGCGCCAGCAGCTTTATCCAGTCAGCTAACTATGGCTACACCTTC. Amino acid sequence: CASSFIQSANYGYTF.

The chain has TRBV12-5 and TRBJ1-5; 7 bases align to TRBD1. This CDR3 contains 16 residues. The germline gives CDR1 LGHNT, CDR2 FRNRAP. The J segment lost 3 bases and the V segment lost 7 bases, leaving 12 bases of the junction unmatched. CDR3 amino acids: CASAPGSGTVNQPQHF. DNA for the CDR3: TGTGCTAGTGCCCCAGGTTCCGGGACAGTCAATCAGCCCCAGCATTTT.

The chain's CDR3 is CASSVPDRELYEQYF. CDR3 in DNA: TGTGCCAGCAGTGTCCCGGACAGGGAACTCTACGAGCAGTACTTC. The chain joins TRBV2 to TRBJ2-7; 8 positions match TRBD1. This CDR3 comprises 15 residues. The V gene's germline CDR1 is SNHLY and CDR2 FYNNEI. The trim removed 4 bases at V and 3 bases at J, leaving 8 bases unmatched. Supplemented by reference TRBV2 and TRBJ2-7, the full variable domain reads EPEVTQTPSHQVTQMGQEVILRCVPISNHLYFYWYRQILGQKVEFLVSFYNNEISEKSEIFDDQFSVERPDGSNFTLKIRSTKLEDSAMYFCASSVPDRELYEQYFGPGTRLTVT.

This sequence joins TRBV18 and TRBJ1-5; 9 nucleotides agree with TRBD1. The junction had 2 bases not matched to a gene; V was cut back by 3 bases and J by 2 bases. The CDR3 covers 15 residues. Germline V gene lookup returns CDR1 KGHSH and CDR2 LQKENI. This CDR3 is CASSPGQGGNQPQHF. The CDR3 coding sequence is TGTGCCAGCTCACCGGGACAGGGTGGCAATCAGCCCCAGCATTTT.

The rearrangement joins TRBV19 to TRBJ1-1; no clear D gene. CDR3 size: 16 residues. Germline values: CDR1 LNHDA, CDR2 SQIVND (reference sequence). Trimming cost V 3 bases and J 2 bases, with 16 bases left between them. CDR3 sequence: CASSMSPLAANTEAFF. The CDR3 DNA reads TGTGCCAGTAGTATGAGTCCACTAGCGGCTAACACTGAAGCTTTCTTT. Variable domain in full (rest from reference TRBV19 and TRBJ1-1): DGGITQSPKYLFRKEGQNVTLSCEQNLNHDAMYWYRQDPGQGLRLIYYSQIVNDFQKGDIAEGYSVSREKKESFPLTVTSAQKNPTAFYLCASSMSPLAANTEAFFGQGTRLTVV.

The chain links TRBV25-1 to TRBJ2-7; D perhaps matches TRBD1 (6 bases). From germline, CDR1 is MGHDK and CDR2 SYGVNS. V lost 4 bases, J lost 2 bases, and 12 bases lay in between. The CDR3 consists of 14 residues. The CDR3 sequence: CASSARDIPYEQYF. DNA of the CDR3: TGTGCCAGCAGTGCCCGGGACATCCCCTACGAGCAGTACTTC.

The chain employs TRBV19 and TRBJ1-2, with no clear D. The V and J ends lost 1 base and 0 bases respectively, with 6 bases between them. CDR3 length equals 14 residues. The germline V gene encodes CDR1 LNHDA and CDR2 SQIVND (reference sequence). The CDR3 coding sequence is TGTGCCAGTAGTATAGGCGGACCTAACTATGGCTACACCTTC. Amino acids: CASSIGGPNYGYTF. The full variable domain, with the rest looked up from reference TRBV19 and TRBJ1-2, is DGGITQSPKYLFRKEGQNVTLSCEQNLNHDAMYWYRQDPGQGLRLIYYSQIVNDFQKGDIAEGYSVSREKKESFPLTVTSAQKNPTAFYLCASSIGGPNYGYTFGSGTRLTVV.

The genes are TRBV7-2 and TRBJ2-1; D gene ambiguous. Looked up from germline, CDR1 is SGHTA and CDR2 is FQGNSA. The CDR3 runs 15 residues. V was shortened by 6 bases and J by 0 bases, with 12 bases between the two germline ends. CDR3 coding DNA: TGTGCCAGCAGTTTTCACTTTAGCTCCTACAATGAGCAGTTCTTC. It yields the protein CASSFHFSSYNEQFF.

In DNA form, the CDR3 reads TGTGCCAGCAGCTTAAGCCTAGCGGGGACCTACAATGAGCAGTTCTTC. This codes for CASSLSLAGTYNEQFF. The chain links TRBV7-9 to TRBJ2-1; 9 nucleotides align to TRBD2. This CDR3 has 16 residues. Losses at the gene ends were 2 bases for V and 2 bases for J; bases not matched to a gene: 4. Looked up from germline, CDR1 is SEHNR and CDR2 is FQNEAQ (reference sequence).